This T cell receptor beta chain was captured by sequencing in a study of sequential checkpoint blockade in melanoma. Looking at the study overall: Maintenance nivolumab came after either treatment sequence.

As to this clone: The germline gene is not matched at one end of the junction; a read error may be the cause. Additional DNA sequences in this sample encode the identical CDR3.

CDR3 length: 13 residues. Germline CDR1 reads SGHTA; CDR2 reads FQGTGA. The protocol was immunoSEQ multiplex PCR, while the TCRdb copy is restricted to in-frame clones and leaves out a portion. The table records 15,000 to 20,000 clones, about two thirds of them present only once. Treatment given: randomized to nivolumab then ipilimumab (arm A) or the reverse (arm B). PBMC sorting kept live CD3+CD8+ cells without CD19 or CD56. The material sequenced was CD8+ T cells sorted from blood (inferred from file names), taken from a patient given nivolumab and ipilimumab in sequence. The sequence was collected from a human donor with melanoma. The chain has TRBV7-3 and TRBJ1-1; possibly TRBD1 for D (6 bases). In DNA, the CDR3 is TGCGCCAGCAGCCAAGATCGGGGGGCCGAAGCTTTCTTT. Translation: CASSQDRGAEAFF.